This entry lists 19 T cell receptor beta chains sequenced from one sample in a study of vaccination effects on CD4 cells after COVID-19. Viral peptide pool expansion of antigen-specific CD4+ T cells preceded sequencing in the ViraFEST assay. The culture ran for about eleven days before CD4+ T cells were isolated. Two doses of either BNT162b2 or mRNA-1273 were given to each participant. Sequencing used immunoSEQ multiplex PCR; TCRdb keeps in-frame clones, though not all of them. There are some 15,000 clones in the sample; approximately 70% occur only once, and around 23% lies in the top ten. These receptors lack a known antigen. The material was CD4+ T cells from PBMCs cultured with HCoV-NL63 spike peptides, obtained after COVID-19 vaccination. These receptors all come from a human donor who received a COVID-19 vaccine.

This clone occurred a few times. V is TRBV12-3 or TRBV12-4 and J is TRBJ1-3, with D unclear. V lost 5 bases to trimming and J lost 6 bases, with 2 bases between them. There are 10 residues in the CDR3. In DNA, the CDR3 is TGTGCCAGCAGTCAAAACACCATATATTTT. Protein: CASSQNTIYF.

CDR3 in amino acids: CASSPTTPGQNSNQPQHF. The CDR3 region has the DNA TGCGCCAGCAGCCCCACTACCCCCGGACAGAATAGCAATCAGCCCCAGCATTTT. The rearrangement joins TRBV4-1 to TRBJ1-5; a possible D gene is TRBD1 (6 bases). CDR3 length: 18 amino acids. Germline V gene sequence: CDR1 MGHRA, CDR2 YSYEKL. Trimming cost V 4 bases and J 0 bases, with 19 bases left between them.

This clone was seen more than once but under ten times. At one end, the junction sequence differs from germline, possibly due to a read error. The V gene is TRBV7-7, the J gene TRBJ1-1; TRBD1 might be the D (5 bases). CDR3 length: 13 residues. Germline V gives CDR1 SSHAT, CDR2 FNYEAQ (reference sequence). CDR3 sequence reads: CASSLGENTEAFF. The CDR3 DNA reads TGTGCTAGCAGCTTAGGGGAGAACACTGAAGCTTTCTTT. The full variable domain, completed using reference TRBV7-7 and TRBJ1-1, is GAGVSQSPRYKVTKRGQDVTLRCDPISSHATLYWYQQALGQGPEFLTYFNYEAQPDKSGLPSDRFSAERPEGSISTLTIQRTEQRDSAMYRCASSLGENTEAFFGQGTRLTVV.

This clone was seen a few times. The rearrangement uses TRBV5-4 and TRBJ1-5; perhaps TRBD1 as D (5 bases). This CDR3 has 14 residues. Germline CDR1 and CDR2: SGHNT and YYREEE (reference sequence). V was pared by 0 bases and J by 2 bases, with 6 bases between. CDR3 residues: CASSLEGGNQPQHF. CDR3 bases: TGTGCCAGCAGCTTGGAAGGGGGCAATCAGCCCCAGCATTTT.

The chain carries TRBV28 and TRBJ1-6, with D possibly matching TRBD1 (6 bases). Per the germline V gene, CDR1 is MDHEN and CDR2 is SYDVKM. The CDR3 consists of 16 residues. The V end was cut by 2 bases, the J end by 4 bases, with 12 bases between. CDR3 coding DNA: TGTGCCAGCAGTTTAACGGGGGGGCAATATAATTCACCCCTCCACTTT. It is translated as CASSLTGGQYNSPLHF. The full variable domain, completed using reference TRBV28 and TRBJ1-6, is DVKVTQSSRYLVKRTGEKVFLECVQDMDHENMFWYRQDPGLGLRLIYFSYDVKMKEKGDIPEGYSVSREKKERFSLILESASTNQTSMYLCASSLTGGQYNSPLHFGNGTRLTVT.

V is TRBV2 and J is TRBJ2-1, with D uncertain. Trimming took 2 bases from V and 7 from J, leaving 9 bases between them. Per the germline V gene, CDR1 is SNHLY and CDR2 is FYNNEI. The CDR3 consists of 13 residues. The CDR3 protein is CASSEPGRNEQFF. The CDR3 region has the DNA TGTGCCAGCAGTGAACCTGGAAGAAATGAGCAGTTCTTC.

The sample holds one count of this clone. CDR3 sequence: CASSLTGGQTQYF. DNA of the CDR3: TGTGCCAGCAGCTTAACAGGGGGACAGACCCAGTACTTC. This chain uses TRBV7-2 with TRBJ2-5; 8 bases map to TRBD1. V gave up 2 bases and J gave up 6 bases; unmatched junction bases: 2. The CDR3 has 13 amino acids. Germline CDR1 and CDR2: SGHTA and FQGNSA.

CDR3 region: CASSFGGGGKGYTF. The CDR3 DNA reads TGTGCCAGCAGTTTTGGTGGAGGGGGCAAGGGCTACACCTTC. The V gene is TRBV28, the J gene TRBJ1-2, with 7 bases fitting TRBD1. CDR3 length: 14 amino acids. V lost 3 bases, J lost 8 bases, and 9 bases stayed unmatched. CDR1 and CDR2 (germline): MDHEN, SYDVKM.

The chain links TRBV29-1 to TRBJ2-3, with 10 nucleotides matching TRBD2. Trimming removed 5 bases from V and 2 bases from J; junction bases left unmatched: 7. CDR3 length equals 15 residues. The germline gives CDR1 SQVTM, CDR2 ANQGSEA. The DNA of the CDR3 is TGCAGCGTTCGTACTAGCGGGGTTTCCACAGATACGCAGTATTTT. Translating it yields CSVRTSGVSTDTQYF.

The chain employs TRBV5-6 and TRBJ2-2, with 10 positions matching TRBD1. This CDR3 comprises 15 residues. The germline V gene encodes CDR1 SGHDT and CDR2 YYEEEE. J gave up 5 bases and V 0 bases, and 1 base lay outside the gene matches. The CDR3 DNA sequence: TGTGCCAGCAGCTTGGGGGGACAGGGGACCGGGGAGCTGTTTTTT. It yields the protein CASSLGGQGTGELFF.

The sample holds a few counts of this clone. The chain recombines TRBV5-4 with TRBJ1-6, with 8 bases fitting TRBD1. The length of the CDR3 is 14 residues. Germline CDR1 is SGHNT and CDR2 is YYREEE (reference sequence). With 4 bases clipped from V and 10 bases from J, the junction kept 7 bases outside the gene matches. The CDR3 bases are TGTGCCAGCAGCCCCGGACAGGGAAGATCACCCCTCCACTTT. Its translation is CASSPGQGRSPLHF.

This sequence joins TRBV28 and TRBJ1-6; 8 bases are shared with TRBD1. This CDR3 has 13 amino acids. Trimming removed 2 bases from V and 13 bases from J; junction bases left unmatched: 4. Germline lookup yields CDR1 MDHEN and CDR2 SYDVKM. The CDR3 bases are TGTGCCAGCAGTTTAGACAGGGGCGATCCCCTCCACTTT. Protein: CASSLDRGDPLHF.

The V call is TRBV19, the J call TRBJ2-7; perhaps TRBD2 as D (6 bases). The CDR3 runs to 12 residues. V lost 7 bases and J lost 7, with 14 bases in between. Germline assignment: CDR1 LNHDA and CDR2 SQIVND (reference sequence). The CDR3 here is CASTSGVGEQYF. The CDR3 bases are TGTGCCAGTACCTCGGGGGTCGGGGAGCAGTACTTC.

A few counts support this clone. J is TRBJ1-1 and V is TRBV6-5; D call uncertain. The CDR3 loop spans 13 amino acids. The V and J ends lost 2 bases and 0 bases respectively, with 4 bases between them. Germline CDR1 reads MNHEY; CDR2 reads SVGAGI. The CDR3 region is CASSYRVNTEAFF. CDR3 nucleotides: TGTGCCAGCAGTTACCGAGTGAACACTGAAGCTTTCTTT.

The CDR3: CASGRVGTEQFF. DNA for the CDR3: TGTGCCAGCGGGAGGGTGGGCACTGAGCAGTTCTTC. The genes are TRBV7-8 and TRBJ2-1; 7 bases match TRBD2. Germline assignment: CDR1 SGHVS and CDR2 FQNEAQ. With 8 bases clipped from V and 9 bases from J, the junction kept 7 bases outside the gene matches. This CDR3 is built from 12 residues.

The CDR3 region is CASSQGRRGETQYF. The CDR3 DNA is TGTGCCAGCAGCCAAGGACGCAGGGGAGAGACCCAGTACTTC. The chain combines TRBV14 with TRBJ2-5, with TRBD1 as a possible D gene (6 bases). The CDR3 is made up of 14 amino acids. V was trimmed by 1 base and J by 4 bases, leaving 10 bases between them. Germline V gene lookup returns CDR1 SGHDN and CDR2 FVKESK.

This rearrangement joins TRBV2 to TRBJ1-4; no definite D call. The germline V and J ends were trimmed by 5 bases and 7 bases, with 11 bases remaining between them. Germline-derived CDR1 and CDR2 are SNHLY and FYNNEI. This CDR3 region has 13 residues. The CDR3 here is CASSPQIGEKLFF. The DNA of the CDR3 is TGTGCCAGCAGTCCCCAGATAGGTGAAAAACTGTTTTTT.

The table lists this clone with a few counts. The chain carries TRBV18 and TRBJ1-1; 10 bases are shared with TRBD1. The V gene end was trimmed by 6 bases and the J gene end by 4 bases; junction bases not matched to a gene: 8. CDR1 and CDR2 from the germline V gene are KGHSH and LQKENI. There are 15 residues in the CDR3. The DNA of the CDR3 is TGTGCCAGCTCCCGACAGGGGGCGCGGGGCACTGAAGCTTTCTTT. As protein: CASSRQGARGTEAFF.

This clone was observed a handful of times. The chain uses TRBV10-2 and TRBJ1-2, with D hard to call. Trimming stripped 4 bases from V and 0 bases from J, with 15 bases between. This CDR3 has 16 amino acids. Germline V lookup: CDR1 WSHSY, CDR2 SAAADI. The CDR3 region is CASSAKRNGANYGYTF. The DNA for the CDR3 is TGCGCCAGCAGTGCCAAAAGGAACGGTGCTAACTATGGCTACACCTTC.